Reported below is one T cell receptor (beta chain). What it binds is not known. This entry comes from a study of cytomegalovirus exposure and HLA in healthy donors. About the study: Earlier results showed almost 120 million unique TCR beta sequences derived from roughly 180 million T cells. Notes on the study in general: Accurate HLA-A and HLA-B prediction from TCR beta sequences was reported for most subjects. HLA allele associations emerged for about 16,000 TCR beta sequences in a later analysis, at 0.05 false discovery rate. A link between a missense DCLRE1C variant and TCR beta V- and J-gene trimming emerged from a later analysis.

Germline lookup yields CDR1 LGHNA and CDR2 YNFKEQ. V lost 2 bases and J 4 bases, leaving 10 bases between the germline ends. This CDR3 spans 14 amino acids. Primers included in the PCR were 60 Vbeta and 13 Jbeta primers. Assay: immunoSEQ multiplex PCR; the TCRdb copy retains only in-frame clones and omits some. This table holds almost 65,000 clones, around 74% found once. The TCR originated in a male donor in good health and CMV-seropositive. The J gene is TRBJ2-3, the V gene TRBV4-2; possibly TRBD2 for D (5 bases). The specimen sequenced was PBMCs. Here the CDR3 DNA reads TGTGCCAGCAGCCAACCCCCACTAGCAGATACGCAGTATTTT. It translates to CASSQPPLADTQYF.